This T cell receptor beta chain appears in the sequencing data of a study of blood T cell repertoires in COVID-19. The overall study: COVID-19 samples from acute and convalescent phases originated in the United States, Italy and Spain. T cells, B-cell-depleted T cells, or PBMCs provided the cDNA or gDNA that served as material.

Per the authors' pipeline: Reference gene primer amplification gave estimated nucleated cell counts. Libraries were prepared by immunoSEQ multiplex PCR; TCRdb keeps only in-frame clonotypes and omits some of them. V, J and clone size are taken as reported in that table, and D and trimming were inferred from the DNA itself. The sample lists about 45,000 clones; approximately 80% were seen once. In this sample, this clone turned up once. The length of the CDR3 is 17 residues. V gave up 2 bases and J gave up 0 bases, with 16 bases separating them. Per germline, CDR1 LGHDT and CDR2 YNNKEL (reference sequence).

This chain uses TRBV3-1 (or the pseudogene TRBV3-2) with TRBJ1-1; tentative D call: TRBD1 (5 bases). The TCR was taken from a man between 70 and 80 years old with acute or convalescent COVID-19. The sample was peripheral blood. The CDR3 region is CASSQRSGAVMNTEAFF. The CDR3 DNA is TGTGCCAGCAGCCAACGGTCTGGGGCCGTAATGAACACTGAAGCTTTCTTT.